This T cell receptor beta chain was sequenced in a study of cytomegalovirus exposure and HLA in healthy donors. The PCR was carried out with 60 Vbeta primers and 13 Jbeta primers. Here immunoSEQ multiplex PCR was the method, and the copy in TCRdb shows in-frame clones only, minus some. This sample yields some 170,000 clones, of which about 80% are seen a single time; around 4.5% belongs to the top ten. The CDR3 is made up of 15 amino acids. CDR1 is SGHAT and CDR2 is FQNNGV in the germline V gene. V was clipped by 4 bases and J by 7 bases, with 19 bases between them. Sequenced sample: PBMCs. This sequence originates from a man under 40 in good health and CMV-seronegative. V and J are TRBV11-2 and TRBJ2-5; no clear D gene. The CDR3 loop reads CASSSPQNIRGTQYF. CDR3 DNA sequence: TGTGCCAGCAGCTCGCCGCAGAATATACGAGGGACCCAGTACTTC.